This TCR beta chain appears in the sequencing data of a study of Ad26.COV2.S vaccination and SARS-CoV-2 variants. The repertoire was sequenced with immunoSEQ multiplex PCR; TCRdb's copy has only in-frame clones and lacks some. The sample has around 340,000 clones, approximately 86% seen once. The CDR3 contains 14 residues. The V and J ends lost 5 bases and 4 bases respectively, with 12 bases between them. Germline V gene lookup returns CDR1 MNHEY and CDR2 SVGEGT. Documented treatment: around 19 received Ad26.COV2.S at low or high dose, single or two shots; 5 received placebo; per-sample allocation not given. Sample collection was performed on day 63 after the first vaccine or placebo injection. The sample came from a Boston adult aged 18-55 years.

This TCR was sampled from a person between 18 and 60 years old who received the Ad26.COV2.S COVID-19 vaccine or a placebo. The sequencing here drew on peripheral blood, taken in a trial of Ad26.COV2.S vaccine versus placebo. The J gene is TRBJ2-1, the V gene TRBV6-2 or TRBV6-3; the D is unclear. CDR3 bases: TGTGCCAGCAGTGACTGGAACCGTTACAATGAGCAGTTCTTC. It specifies CASSDWNRYNEQFF.